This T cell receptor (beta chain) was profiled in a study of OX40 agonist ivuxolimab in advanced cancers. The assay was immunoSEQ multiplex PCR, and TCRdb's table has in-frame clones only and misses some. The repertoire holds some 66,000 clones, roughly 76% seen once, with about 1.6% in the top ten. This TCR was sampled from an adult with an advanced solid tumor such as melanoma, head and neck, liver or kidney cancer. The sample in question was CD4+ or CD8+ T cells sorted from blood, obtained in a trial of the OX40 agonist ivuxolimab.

The CDR3 protein is CAWSGLREFSGLYSYEQYF. In DNA, the CDR3 is TGTGCCTGGAGTGGCCTCCGGGAATTCTCGGGGTTATACTCCTACGAGCAGTACTTC. V is TRBV30 and J is TRBJ2-7; weak D call: TRBD2 (5 bases). Germline values: CDR1 GTSNPN, CDR2 SVGIG (reference sequence). Trimming took 1 base from V and 0 from J, leaving 25 bases between them. The CDR3 totals 19 residues. Full variable domain (outside the CDR3, taken from reference TRBV30 and TRBJ2-7): SQTIHQWPATLVQPVGSPLSLECTVEGTSNPNLYWYRQAAGRGLQLLFYSVGIGQISSEVPQNLSASRPQDRQFILSSKKLLLSDSGFYLCAWSGLREFSGLYSYEQYFGPGTRLTVT.